The 6 T cell receptor beta chains presented below share a single source sample, sequenced in a study of blood T cell repertoires in COVID-19. Here immunoSEQ multiplex PCR was the method, and the copy in TCRdb shows in-frame clones only, minus some. The sample lists a few hundred thousand clones, 90% seen once, with around 4.4% in the top ten. What was sequenced was PBMCs or T cells enriched from blood (not recorded which). The source is a young woman with acute COVID-19.

Here the CDR3 reads CSVAGLAGGLTSYEQYF. For the CDR3, the DNA is TGCAGCGTTGCGGGACTAGCGGGAGGGCTGACCTCCTACGAGCAGTACTTC. The chain couples TRBV29-1 to TRBJ2-7; TRBD2 matches 16 bases. Per germline, CDR1 SQVTM and CDR2 ANQGSEA. The CDR3 spans 17 residues. V shed 4 bases, J shed 0 bases, and the junction held 6 bases outside the gene matches.

The chain couples TRBV11-2 to TRBJ1-5, with D unresolved. The germline gives CDR1 SGHAT, CDR2 FQNNGV. Trimming stripped 5 bases from V and 3 bases from J, with 17 bases between. The CDR3 is 16 residues long. CDR3 region: CASSLIAGSANQPQHF. DNA for the CDR3: TGTGCCAGCAGCCTCATAGCGGGAAGCGCCAATCAGCCCCAGCATTTT.

This rearrangement joins TRBV11-2 to TRBJ2-7; the D gene is possibly TRBD1 (6 bases). This CDR3 has 14 amino acids. V was trimmed by 1 base and J by 4 bases, leaving 11 bases between them. CDR1 and CDR2 (germline): SGHAT, FQNNGV. Written as DNA, the CDR3 is TGTGCCAGCAGCTTAGGCCCCACAGGGTACGAGCAGTACTTC. Translation: CASSLGPTGYEQYF.

This chain links TRBV6-5 with TRBJ1-4; 12 bases are a match to TRBD1. V shed 6 bases, J shed 8 bases, and the junction held 7 bases outside the gene matches. Germline V gene lookup returns CDR1 MNHEY and CDR2 SVGAGI. The CDR3 has 15 amino acids. In DNA form, the CDR3 reads TGTGCCAGCAGACCCGGGACAGGGGGCAGAGAAAAACTGTTTTTT. This sequence encodes CASRPGTGGREKLFF.

The chain couples TRBV20-1 to TRBJ2-1, with TRBD2 matching 7 bases. V lost 3 bases and J lost 4; bases outside the gene matches: 12. Germline V gene data show CDR1 as DFQATT and CDR2 as SNEGSKA (reference sequence). This CDR3 is 16 amino acids long. The CDR3 sequence: CSASKAGAQGYNEQFF. The DNA of the CDR3 is TGCAGTGCTAGTAAGGCGGGAGCCCAGGGTTACAATGAGCAGTTCTTC.

The V call is TRBV6-4, the J call TRBJ2-3; D perhaps matches TRBD2 (5 bases). With 6 bases removed from V and 5 bases from J, the gap between germline ends came to 18 bases. The CDR3 length is 15 residues. Per the germline V gene, CDR1 is MRHNA and CDR2 is SNTAGT. The CDR3 loop is CASSLVMGEGDTQYF. The CDR3, as DNA: TGTGCCAGCAGCCTGGTGATGGGAGAGGGAGATACGCAGTATTTT.